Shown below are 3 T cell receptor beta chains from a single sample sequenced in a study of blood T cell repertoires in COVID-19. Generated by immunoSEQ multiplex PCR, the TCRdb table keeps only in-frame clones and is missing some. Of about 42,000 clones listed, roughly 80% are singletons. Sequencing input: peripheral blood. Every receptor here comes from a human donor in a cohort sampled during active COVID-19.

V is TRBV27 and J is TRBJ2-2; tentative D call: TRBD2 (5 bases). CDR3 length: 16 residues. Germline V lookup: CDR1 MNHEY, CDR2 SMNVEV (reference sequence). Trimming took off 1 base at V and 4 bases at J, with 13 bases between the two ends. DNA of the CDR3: TGTGCCAGCAGTTTATGGGGAGAGGTAGCCACCGGGGAGCTGTTTTTT. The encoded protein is CASSLWGEVATGELFF.

The CDR3 region has the DNA TGTGCCAGCAGTGGTCACCCGGGGTTGGAGCAGTACTTC. Protein sequence: CASSGHPGLEQYF. The chain has TRBV25-1 and TRBJ2-7, with D possibly matching TRBD2 (5 bases). The CDR3 is 13 amino acids. Germline V gene lookup returns CDR1 MGHDK and CDR2 SYGVNS. Trimming stripped 4 bases from V and 7 bases from J, with 14 bases between.

The CDR3 reads CASSQDRGGDTGELFF. CDR3 DNA: TGTGCCAGCAGCCAAGATCGGGGGGGAGACACCGGGGAGCTGTTTTTT. The rearrangement links TRBV3-1 (or the pseudogene TRBV3-2) to TRBJ2-2, with 8 bases that match TRBD2. J lost 3 bases, V lost 0 bases, and 3 bases had no gene match. In germline, CDR1 is LGHDT, CDR2 YNNKEL (reference sequence). CDR3 length: 16 amino acids.